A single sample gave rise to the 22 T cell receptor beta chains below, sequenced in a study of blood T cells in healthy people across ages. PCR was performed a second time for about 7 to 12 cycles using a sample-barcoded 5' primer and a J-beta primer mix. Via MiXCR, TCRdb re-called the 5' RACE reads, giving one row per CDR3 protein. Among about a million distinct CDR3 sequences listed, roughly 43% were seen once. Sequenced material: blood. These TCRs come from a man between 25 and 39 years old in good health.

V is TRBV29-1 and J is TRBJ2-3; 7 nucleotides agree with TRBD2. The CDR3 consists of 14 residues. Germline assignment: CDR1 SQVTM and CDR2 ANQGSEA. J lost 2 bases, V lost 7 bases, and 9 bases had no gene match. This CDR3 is CSARVGGSTDTQYF. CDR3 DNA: TGCAGCGCCCGGGTCGGGGGGTCCACAGATACGCAGTATTTT.

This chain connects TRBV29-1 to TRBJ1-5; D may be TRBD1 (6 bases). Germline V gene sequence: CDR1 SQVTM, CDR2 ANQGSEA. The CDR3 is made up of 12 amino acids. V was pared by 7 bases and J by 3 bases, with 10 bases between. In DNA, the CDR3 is TGCAGCGCTCAGGGGAACAATCAGCCCCAGCATTTT. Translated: CSAQGNNQPQHF.

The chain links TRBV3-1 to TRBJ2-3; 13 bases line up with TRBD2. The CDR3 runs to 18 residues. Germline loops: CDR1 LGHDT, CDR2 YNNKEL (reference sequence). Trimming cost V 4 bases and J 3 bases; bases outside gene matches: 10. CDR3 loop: CASSRTSGGAQVTDTQYF. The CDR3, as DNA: TGTGCCAGCAGCCGAACTAGCGGGGGGGCCCAGGTGACAGATACGCAGTATTTT.

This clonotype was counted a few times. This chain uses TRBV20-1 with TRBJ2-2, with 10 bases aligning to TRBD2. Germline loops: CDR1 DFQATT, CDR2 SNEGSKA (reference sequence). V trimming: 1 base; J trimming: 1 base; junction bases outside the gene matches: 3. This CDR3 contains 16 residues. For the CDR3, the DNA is TGCAGTGCTAGAGGATGGACTAGCGGGAACACCGGGGAGCTGTTTTTT. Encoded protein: CSARGWTSGNTGELFF.

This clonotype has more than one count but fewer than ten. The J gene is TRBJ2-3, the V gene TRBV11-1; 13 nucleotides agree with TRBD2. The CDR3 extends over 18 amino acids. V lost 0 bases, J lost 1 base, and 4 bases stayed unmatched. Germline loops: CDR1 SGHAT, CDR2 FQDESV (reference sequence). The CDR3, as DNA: TGTGCCAGCAGCTTAGCACTAGCGGGGGGGCCAGGCACAGATACGCAGTATTTT. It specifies CASSLALAGGPGTDTQYF.

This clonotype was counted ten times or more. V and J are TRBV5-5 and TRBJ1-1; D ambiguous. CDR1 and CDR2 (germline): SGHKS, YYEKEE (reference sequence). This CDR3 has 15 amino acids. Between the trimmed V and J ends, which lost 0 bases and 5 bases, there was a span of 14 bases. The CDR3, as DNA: TGTGCCAGCAGCTTGGACGGCAGGACGCGGACTGAAGCTTTCTTT. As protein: CASSLDGRTRTEAFF.

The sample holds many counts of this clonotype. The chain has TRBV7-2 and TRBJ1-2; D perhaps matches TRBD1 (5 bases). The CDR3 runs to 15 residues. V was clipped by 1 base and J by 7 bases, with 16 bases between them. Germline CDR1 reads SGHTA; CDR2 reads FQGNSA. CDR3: CASSLVPTASGGYTF. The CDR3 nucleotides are TGTGCCAGCAGCTTAGTTCCGACAGCTAGTGGTGGCTACACCTTC.

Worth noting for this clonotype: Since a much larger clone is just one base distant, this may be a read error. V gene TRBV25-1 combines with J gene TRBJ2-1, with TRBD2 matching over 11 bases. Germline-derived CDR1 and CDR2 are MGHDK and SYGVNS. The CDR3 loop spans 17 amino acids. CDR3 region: CAGSDHSGLAAKNEQFF. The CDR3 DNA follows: TGTGCCGGCAGTGACCACTCGGGACTAGCGGCTAAAAATGAGCAGTTCTTC.

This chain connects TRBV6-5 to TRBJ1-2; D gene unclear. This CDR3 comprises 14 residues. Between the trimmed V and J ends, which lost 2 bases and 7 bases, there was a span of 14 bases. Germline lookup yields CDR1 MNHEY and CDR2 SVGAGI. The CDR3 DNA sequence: TGTGCCAGCAGTTACCTCAAGACAAGGGCTGGCTACACCTTC. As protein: CASSYLKTRAGYTF.

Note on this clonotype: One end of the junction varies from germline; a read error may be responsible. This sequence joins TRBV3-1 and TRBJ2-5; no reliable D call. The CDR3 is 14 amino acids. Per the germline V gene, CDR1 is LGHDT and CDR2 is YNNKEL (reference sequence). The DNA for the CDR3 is TGTGCCAGCAGCCCCCCCTCGGGTCAAGGGACCCAGTACTTC. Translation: CASSPPSGQGTQYF.

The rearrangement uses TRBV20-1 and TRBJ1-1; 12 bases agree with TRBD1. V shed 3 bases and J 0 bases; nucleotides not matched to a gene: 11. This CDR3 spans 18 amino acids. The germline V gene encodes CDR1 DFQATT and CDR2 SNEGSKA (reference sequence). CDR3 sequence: CSARNPRGTGGLNTEAFF. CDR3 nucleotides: TGCAGTGCTAGGAACCCCCGAGGGACAGGGGGCTTGAACACTGAAGCTTTCTTT.

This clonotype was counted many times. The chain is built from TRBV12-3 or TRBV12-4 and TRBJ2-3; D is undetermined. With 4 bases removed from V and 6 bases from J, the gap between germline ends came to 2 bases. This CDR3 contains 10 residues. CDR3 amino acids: CASSWDTQYF. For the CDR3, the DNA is TGTGCCAGCAGTTGGGATACGCAGTATTTT.

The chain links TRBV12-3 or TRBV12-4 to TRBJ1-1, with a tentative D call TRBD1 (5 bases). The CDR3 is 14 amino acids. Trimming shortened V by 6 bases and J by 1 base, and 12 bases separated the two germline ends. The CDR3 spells CASRAVRANTEAFF. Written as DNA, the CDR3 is TGTGCCAGCAGGGCGGTCAGGGCGAACACTGAAGCTTTCTTT.

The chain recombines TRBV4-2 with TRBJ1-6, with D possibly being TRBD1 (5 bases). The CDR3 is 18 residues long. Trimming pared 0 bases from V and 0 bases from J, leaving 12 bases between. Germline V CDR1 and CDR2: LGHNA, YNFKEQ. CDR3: CASSQESGGSSYNSPLHF. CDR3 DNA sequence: TGTGCCAGCAGCCAAGAATCCGGGGGAAGCTCCTATAATTCACCCCTCCACTTT.

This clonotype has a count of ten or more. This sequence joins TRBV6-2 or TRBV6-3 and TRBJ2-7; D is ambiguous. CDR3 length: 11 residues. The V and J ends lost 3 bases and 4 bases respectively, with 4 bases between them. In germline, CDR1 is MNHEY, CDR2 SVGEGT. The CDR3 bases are TGTGCCAGCAGTTATCAGTACGAGCAGTACTTC. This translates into CASSYQYEQYF.

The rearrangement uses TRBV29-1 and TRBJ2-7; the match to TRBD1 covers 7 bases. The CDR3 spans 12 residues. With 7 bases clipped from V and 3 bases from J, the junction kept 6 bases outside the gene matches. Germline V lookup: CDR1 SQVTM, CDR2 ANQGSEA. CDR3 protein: CSAGQNGYEQYF. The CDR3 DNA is TGCAGCGCGGGACAGAACGGCTACGAGCAGTACTTC.

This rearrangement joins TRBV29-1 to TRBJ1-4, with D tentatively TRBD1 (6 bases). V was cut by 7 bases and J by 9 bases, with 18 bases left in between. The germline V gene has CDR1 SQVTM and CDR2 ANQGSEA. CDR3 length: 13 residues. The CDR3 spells CSGGTGSTKKLFF. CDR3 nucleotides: TGCAGCGGTGGAACAGGGAGTACAAAAAAACTGTTTTTT.

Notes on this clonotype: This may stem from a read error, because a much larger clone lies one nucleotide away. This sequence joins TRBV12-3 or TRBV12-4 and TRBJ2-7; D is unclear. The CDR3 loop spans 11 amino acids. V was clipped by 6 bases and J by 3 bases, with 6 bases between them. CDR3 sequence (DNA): TGTGCCAGCAGGGCCCACTACGAGCAGTACTTC. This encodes CASRAHYEQYF.

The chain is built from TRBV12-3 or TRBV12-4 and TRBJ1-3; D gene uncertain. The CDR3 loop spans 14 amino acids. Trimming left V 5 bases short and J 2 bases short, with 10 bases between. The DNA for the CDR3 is TGTGCCAGCAGTCCCAACCCGACTGGAAACACCATATATTTT. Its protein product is CASSPNPTGNTIYF.

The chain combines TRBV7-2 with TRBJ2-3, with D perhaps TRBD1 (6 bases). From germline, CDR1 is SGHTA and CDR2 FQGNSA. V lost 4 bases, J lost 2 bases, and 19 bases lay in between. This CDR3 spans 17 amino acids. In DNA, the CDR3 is TGTGCCAGCAGCTCAGGACCTCCGGGACACCCCACAGATACGCAGTATTTT. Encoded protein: CASSSGPPGHPTDTQYF.

CDR3 in DNA: TGTGCCAGCAGCTTAGGAGGGAGAACCGGGACAGGGGGATCTACCTACGAGCAGTACTTC. Translation: CASSLGGRTGTGGSTYEQYF. The chain carries TRBV13 and TRBJ2-7; TRBD1 matches at 11 bases. This CDR3 contains 20 residues. After removal of 0 bases from V and 2 bases from J, the junction contained 15 bases not matched to a gene. Looked up from germline, CDR1 is PRHDT and CDR2 is FYEKMQ (reference sequence).

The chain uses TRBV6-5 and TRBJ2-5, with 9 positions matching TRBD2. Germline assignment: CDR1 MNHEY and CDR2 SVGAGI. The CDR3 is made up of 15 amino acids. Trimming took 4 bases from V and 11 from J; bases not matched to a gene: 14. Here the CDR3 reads CASSSGRAGGNEQYF. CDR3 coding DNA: TGTGCCAGCAGTTCTGGACGAGCGGGGGGCAATGAGCAGTACTTC.